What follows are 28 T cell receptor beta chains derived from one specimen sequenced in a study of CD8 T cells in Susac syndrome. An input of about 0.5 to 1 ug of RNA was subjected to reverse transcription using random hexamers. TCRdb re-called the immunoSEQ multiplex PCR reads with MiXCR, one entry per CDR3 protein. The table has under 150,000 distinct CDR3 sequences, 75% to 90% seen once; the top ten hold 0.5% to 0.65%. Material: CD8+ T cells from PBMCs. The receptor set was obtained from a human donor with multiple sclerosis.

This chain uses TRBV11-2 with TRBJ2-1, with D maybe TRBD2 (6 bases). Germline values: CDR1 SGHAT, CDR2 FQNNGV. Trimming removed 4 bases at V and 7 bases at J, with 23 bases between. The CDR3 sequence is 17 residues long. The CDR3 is CASSSNWASEGRNEQFF. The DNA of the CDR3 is TGTGCCAGCAGCTCCAATTGGGCTAGCGAGGGGAGGAATGAGCAGTTCTTC.

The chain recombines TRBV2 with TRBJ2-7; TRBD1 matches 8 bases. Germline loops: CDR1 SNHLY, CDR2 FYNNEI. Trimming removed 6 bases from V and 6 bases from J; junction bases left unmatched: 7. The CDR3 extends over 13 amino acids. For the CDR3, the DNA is TGTGCCAGCAGACGGACAGGGCAGACCGAGCAGTACTTC. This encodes CASRRTGQTEQYF.

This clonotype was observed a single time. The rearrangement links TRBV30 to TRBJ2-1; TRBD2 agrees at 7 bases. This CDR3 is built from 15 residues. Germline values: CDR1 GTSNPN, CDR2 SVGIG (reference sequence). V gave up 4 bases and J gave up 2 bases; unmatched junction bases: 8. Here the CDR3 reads CAWNGLRGAYNEQFF. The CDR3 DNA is TGTGCCTGGAACGGGCTCCGGGGGGCCTACAATGAGCAGTTCTTC.

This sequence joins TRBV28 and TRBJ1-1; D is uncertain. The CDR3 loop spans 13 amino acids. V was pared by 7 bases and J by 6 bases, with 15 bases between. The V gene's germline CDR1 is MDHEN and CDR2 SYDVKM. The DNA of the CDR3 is TGTGCCAGCACGGTGACCCAAGGGTCTGAAGCTTTCTTT. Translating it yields CASTVTQGSEAFF.

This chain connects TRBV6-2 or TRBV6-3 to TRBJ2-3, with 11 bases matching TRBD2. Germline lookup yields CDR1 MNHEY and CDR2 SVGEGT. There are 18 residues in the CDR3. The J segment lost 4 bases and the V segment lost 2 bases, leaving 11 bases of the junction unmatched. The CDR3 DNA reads TGTGCCAGCAGTTACGTACTAGCGGGAGAAGTTATGCCAGATACGCAGTATTTT. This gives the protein CASSYVLAGEVMPDTQYF.

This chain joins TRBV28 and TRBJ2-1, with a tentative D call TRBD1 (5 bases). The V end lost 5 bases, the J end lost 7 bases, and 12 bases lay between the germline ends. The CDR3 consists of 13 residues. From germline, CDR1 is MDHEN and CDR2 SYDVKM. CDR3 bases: TGTGCCAGCAGTCCTATACCAGGGAATGAGCAGTTCTTC. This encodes CASSPIPGNEQFF.

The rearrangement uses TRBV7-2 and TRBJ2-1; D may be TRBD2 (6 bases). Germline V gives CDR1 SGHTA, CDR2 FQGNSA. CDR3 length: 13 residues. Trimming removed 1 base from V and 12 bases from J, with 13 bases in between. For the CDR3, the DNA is TGTGCCAGCAGCTTAGGACTAGGGATGTTGCAGTTCTTC. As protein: CASSLGLGMLQFF. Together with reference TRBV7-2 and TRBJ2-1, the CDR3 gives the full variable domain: GAGVSQSPSNKVTEKGKDVELRCDPISGHTALYWYRQSLGQGLEFLIYFQGNSAPDKSGLPSDRFSAERTGGSVSTLTIQRTQQEDSAVYLCASSLGLGMLQFFGPGTRLTVL.

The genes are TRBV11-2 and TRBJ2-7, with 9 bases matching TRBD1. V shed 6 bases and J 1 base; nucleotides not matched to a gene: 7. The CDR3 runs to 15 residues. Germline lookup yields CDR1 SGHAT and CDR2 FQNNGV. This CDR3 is CASSYGGQGSYEQYF. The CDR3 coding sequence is TGTGCCAGCAGTTACGGAGGACAGGGGTCCTACGAGCAGTACTTC.

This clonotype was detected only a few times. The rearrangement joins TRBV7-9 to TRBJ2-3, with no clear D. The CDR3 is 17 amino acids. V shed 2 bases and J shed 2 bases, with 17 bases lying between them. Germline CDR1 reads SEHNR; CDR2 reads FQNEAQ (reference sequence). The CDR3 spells CASSLPLLRSSTDTQYF. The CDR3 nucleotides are TGTGCCAGCAGCTTACCCCTACTCAGGTCCTCCACAGATACGCAGTATTTT. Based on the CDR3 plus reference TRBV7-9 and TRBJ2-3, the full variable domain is DTGVSQNPRHKITKRGQNVTFRCDPISEHNRLYWYRQTLGQGPEFLTYFQNEAQLEKSRLLSDRFSAERPKGSFSTLEIQRTEQGDSAMYLCASSLPLLRSSTDTQYFGPGTRLTVL.

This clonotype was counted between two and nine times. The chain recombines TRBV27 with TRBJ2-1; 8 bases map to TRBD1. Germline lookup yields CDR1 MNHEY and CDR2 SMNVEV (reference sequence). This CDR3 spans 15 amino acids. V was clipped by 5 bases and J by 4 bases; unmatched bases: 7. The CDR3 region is CASSPGQGEYNEQFF. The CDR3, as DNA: TGTGCCAGCAGTCCTGGACAGGGCGAATACAATGAGCAGTTCTTC.

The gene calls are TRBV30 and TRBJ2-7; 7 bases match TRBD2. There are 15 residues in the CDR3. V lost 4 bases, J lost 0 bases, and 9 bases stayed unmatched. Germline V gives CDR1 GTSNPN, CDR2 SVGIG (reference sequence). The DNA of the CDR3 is TGTGCCTGGACCCACGGGGGGACTATCTCCTACGAGCAGTACGTC. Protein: CAWTHGGTISYEQYV.

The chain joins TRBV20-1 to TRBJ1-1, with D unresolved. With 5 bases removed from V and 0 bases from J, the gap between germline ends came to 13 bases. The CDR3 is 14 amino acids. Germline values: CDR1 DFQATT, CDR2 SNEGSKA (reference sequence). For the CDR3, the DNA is TGCAGTGCTCGGGAAGACGTCATGAACACTGAAGCTTTCTTT. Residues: CSAREDVMNTEAFF.

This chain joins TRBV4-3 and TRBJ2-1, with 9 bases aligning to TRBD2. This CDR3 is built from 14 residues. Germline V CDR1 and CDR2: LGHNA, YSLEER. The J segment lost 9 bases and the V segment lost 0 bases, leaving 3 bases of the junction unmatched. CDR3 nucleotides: TGCGCCAGCAGCCAAGAATGGGGACTAGCTGAGCAGTTCTTC. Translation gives CASSQEWGLAEQFF.

This CDR3 reads CASSDGTSYNEQFF. CDR3 bases: TGTGCCAGCAGTGATGGGACCTCCTACAATGAGCAGTTCTTC. The chain is built from TRBV25-1 and TRBJ2-1, with D perhaps TRBD1 or TRBD2 (5 bases each). V lost 3 bases and J lost 0, with 6 bases in between. The CDR3 extends over 14 amino acids. Germline V lookup: CDR1 MGHDK, CDR2 SYGVNS.

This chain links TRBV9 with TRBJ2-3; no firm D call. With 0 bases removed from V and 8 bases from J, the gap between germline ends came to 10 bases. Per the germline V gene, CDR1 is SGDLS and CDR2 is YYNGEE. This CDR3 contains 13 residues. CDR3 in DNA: TGTGCCAGCAGCGTAGGGCTTTCGAGTACGCAGTATTTT. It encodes CASSVGLSSTQYF.

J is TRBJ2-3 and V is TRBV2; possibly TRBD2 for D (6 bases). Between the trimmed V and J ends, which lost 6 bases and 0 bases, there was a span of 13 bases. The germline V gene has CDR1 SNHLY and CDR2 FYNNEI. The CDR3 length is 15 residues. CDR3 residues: CASRPGGISTDTQYF. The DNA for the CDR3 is TGTGCCAGCAGGCCCGGAGGGATTAGCACAGATACGCAGTATTTT. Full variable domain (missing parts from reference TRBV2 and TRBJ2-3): EPEVTQTPSHQVTQMGQEVILRCVPISNHLYFYWYRQILGQKVEFLVSFYNNEISEKSEIFDDQFSVERPDGSNFTLKIRSTKLEDSAMYFCASRPGGISTDTQYFGPGTRLTVL.

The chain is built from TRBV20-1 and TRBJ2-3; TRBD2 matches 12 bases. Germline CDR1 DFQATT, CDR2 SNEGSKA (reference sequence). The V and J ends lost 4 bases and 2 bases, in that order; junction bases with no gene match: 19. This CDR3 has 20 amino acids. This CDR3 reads CSANPYFLAGGALVTDTQYF. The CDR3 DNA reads TGCAGTGCTAACCCGTATTTCCTAGCGGGGGGGGCCCTAGTCACAGATACGCAGTATTTT.

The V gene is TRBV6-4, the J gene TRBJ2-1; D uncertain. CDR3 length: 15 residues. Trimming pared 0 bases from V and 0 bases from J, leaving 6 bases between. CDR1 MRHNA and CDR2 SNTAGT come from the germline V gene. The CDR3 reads CASSDSHSSYNEQFF. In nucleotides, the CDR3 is TGTGCCAGCAGTGACTCTCACAGCTCCTACAATGAGCAGTTCTTC.

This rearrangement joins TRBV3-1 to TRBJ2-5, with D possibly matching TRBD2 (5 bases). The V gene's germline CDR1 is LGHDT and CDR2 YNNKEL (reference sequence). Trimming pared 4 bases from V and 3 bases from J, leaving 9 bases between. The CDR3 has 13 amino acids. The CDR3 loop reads CASSPDYEETQYF. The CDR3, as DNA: TGTGCCAGCAGCCCAGACTATGAAGAGACCCAGTACTTC.

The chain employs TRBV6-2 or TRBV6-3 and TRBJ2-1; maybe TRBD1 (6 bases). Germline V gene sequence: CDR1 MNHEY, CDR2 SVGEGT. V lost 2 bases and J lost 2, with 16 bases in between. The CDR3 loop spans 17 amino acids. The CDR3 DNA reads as TGTGCCAGCAGTTACGACACCCAGGGGACAACCTACAATGAGCAGTTCTTC. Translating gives CASSYDTQGTTYNEQFF.

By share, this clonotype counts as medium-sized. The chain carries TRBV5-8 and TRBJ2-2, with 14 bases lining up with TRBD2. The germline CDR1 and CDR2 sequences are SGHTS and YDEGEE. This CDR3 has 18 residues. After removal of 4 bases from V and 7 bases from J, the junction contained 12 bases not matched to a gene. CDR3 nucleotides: TGTGCCAGCAGCCACCAGGGACTAGCGGGAGAGGCAGGCGGGGAGCTGTTTTTT. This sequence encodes CASSHQGLAGEAGGELFF. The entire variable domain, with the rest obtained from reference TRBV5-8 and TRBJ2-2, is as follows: EAGVTQSPTHLIKTRGQQATLRCSPISGHTSVYWYQQALGLGLQFLLWYDEGEERNRGNFPPRFSGRQFPNYSSELNVNALELEDSALYLCASSHQGLAGEAGGELFFGEGSRLTVL.

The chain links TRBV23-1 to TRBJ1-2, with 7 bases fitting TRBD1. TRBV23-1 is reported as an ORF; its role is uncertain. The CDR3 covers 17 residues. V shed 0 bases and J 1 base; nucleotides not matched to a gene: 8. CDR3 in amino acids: CASSQSVRTGNNYGYTF. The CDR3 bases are TGCGCCAGCAGTCAATCTGTCCGGACAGGAAATAACTATGGCTACACCTTC.

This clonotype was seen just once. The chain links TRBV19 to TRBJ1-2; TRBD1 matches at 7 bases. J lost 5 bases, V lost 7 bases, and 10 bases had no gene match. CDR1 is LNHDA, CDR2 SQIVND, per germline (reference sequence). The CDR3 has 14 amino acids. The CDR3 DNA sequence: TGTGCCAGTATTGGGTTCGGGACAGCTTATGGCTACACCTTC. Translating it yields CASIGFGTAYGYTF. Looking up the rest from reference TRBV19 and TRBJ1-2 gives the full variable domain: DGGITQSPKYLFRKEGQNVTLSCEQNLNHDAMYWYRQDPGQGLRLIYYSQIVNDFQKGDIAEGYSVSREKKESFPLTVTSAQKNPTAFYLCASIGFGTAYGYTFGSGTRLTVV.

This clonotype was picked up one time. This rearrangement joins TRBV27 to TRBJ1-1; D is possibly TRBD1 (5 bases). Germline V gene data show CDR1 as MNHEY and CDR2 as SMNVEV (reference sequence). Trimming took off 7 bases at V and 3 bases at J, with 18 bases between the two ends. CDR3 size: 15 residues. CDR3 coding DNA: TGTGCCAGCACTAGGTCAACAGGCGGTTACACTGAAGCTTTCTTT. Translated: CASTRSTGGYTEAFF.

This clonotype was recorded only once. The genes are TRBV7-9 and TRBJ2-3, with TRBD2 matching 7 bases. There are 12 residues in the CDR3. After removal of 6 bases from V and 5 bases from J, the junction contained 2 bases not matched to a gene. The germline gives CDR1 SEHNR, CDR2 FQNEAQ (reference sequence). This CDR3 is CASRWGGDTQYF. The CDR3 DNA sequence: TGTGCCAGCAGATGGGGGGGAGATACGCAGTATTTT. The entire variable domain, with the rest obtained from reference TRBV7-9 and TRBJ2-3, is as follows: DTGVSQNPRHKITKRGQNVTFRCDPISEHNRLYWYRQTLGQGPEFLTYFQNEAQLEKSRLLSDRFSAERPKGSFSTLEIQRTEQGDSAMYLCASRWGGDTQYFGPGTRLTVL.

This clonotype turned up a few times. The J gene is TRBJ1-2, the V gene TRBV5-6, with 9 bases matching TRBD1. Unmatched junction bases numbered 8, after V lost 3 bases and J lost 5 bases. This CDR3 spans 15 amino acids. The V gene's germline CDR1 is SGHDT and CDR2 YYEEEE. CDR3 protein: CASSSGTGREYGYTF. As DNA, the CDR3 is TGTGCCAGCAGCTCCGGGACAGGGAGGGAGTATGGCTACACCTTC.

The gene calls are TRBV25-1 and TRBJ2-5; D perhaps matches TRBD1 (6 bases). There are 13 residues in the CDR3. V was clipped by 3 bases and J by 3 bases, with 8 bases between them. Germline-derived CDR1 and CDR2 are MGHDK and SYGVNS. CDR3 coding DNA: TGTGCCAGCAGTGATCCAGGGGAAGAGACCCAGTACTTC. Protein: CASSDPGEETQYF. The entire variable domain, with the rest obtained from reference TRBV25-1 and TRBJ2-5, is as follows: EADIYQTPRYLVIGTGKKITLECSQTMGHDKMYWYQQDPGMELHLIHYSYGVNSTEKGDLSSESTVSRIRTEHFPLTLESARPSHTSQYLCASSDPGEETQYFGPGTRLLVL.

The CDR3 DNA sequence: TGTGCCAGCAGTTTAAACAGTATACGAGAAAAACTGTTTTTT. The encoded protein is CASSLNSIREKLFF. The rearrangement uses TRBV12-3 or TRBV12-4 and TRBJ1-4; D is undetermined. V was shortened by 2 bases and J by 8 bases, with 12 bases between the two germline ends. The CDR3 sequence is 14 residues long.